The 32 T cell receptor beta chains given below trace back to one sample, sequenced in a study of CD8 T cells in ankylosing spondylitis. From the 5' RACE reads, TCRdb called clonotypes with MiXCR, one entry per CDR3 protein. This table holds 150,000 to 200,000 distinct CDR3 sequences, around 32% found once. The sample comprised synovial fluid, either unsorted or a sorted T cell fraction (not recorded which). The source of these receptors is a male donor with ankylosing spondylitis.

This chain joins TRBV10-3 and TRBJ1-1; TRBD1 is a possible D gene (5 bases). The V end lost 4 bases, the J end lost 4 bases, and 10 bases lay between the germline ends. The CDR3 is 13 residues long. From germline, CDR1 is ENHRY and CDR2 SYGVKD. The CDR3 DNA follows: TGTGCCATCAGTGCGGCGGGGGGCACTGAAGCTTTCTTT. Protein product: CAISAAGGTEAFF.

This rearrangement joins TRBV7-2 to TRBJ2-2; D possibly corresponds to TRBD2 (5 bases). Trimming cost V 5 bases and J 7 bases, with 8 bases left between them. This CDR3 region has 12 residues. CDR1 SGHTA and CDR2 FQGNSA come from the germline V gene. The CDR3 DNA follows: TGTGCCAGCAGCGCGCGGGTCGGGGAGCTGTTTTTT. Encoded protein: CASSARVGELFF.

Many counts were recorded for this clonotype. This sequence joins TRBV10-3 and TRBJ1-2; D is unresolved. The CDR3 spans 12 residues. The germline gives CDR1 ENHRY, CDR2 SYGVKD. Trimming removed 3 bases from V and 0 bases from J, with 2 bases in between. CDR3 residues: CAISDTNYGYTF. Here the CDR3 DNA reads TGTGCCATCAGTGACACTAACTATGGCTACACCTTC.

The rearrangement joins TRBV25-1 to TRBJ1-3; 9 bases map to TRBD1. V was clipped by 7 bases and J by 4 bases; unmatched bases: 5. CDR1 is MGHDK and CDR2 is SYGVNS in the germline V gene. CDR3 length equals 14 residues. The CDR3: CASTPDRGGNTIYF. CDR3 nucleotides: TGTGCCAGCACCCCGGACAGGGGCGGAAACACCATATATTTT. Full variable domain (remainder filled in from reference TRBV25-1 and TRBJ1-3): EADIYQTPRYLVIGTGKKITLECSQTMGHDKMYWYQQDPGMELHLIHYSYGVNSTEKGDLSSESTVSRIRTEHFPLTLESARPSHTSQYLCASTPDRGGNTIYFGEGSWLTVV.

This clonotype was detected many times. DNA for the CDR3: TGTGCCAGCAGCGCCACTGGAGACAGGGTCCTCTCTGGAAACACCATATATTTT. Translating it yields CASSATGDRVLSGNTIYF. The V gene is TRBV9, the J gene TRBJ1-3; 7 bases are shared with TRBD1. The V and J ends lost 3 bases and 0 bases, in that order; junction bases with no gene match: 12. Germline assignment: CDR1 SGDLS and CDR2 YYNGEE. The CDR3 runs to 18 residues.

The CDR3 region is CASSPMKYGGYTF. In DNA, the CDR3 is TGTGCCAGCTCCCCAATGAAGTACGGTGGCTACACCTTC. J is TRBJ1-2 and V is TRBV18; unclear D gene. V lost 6 bases and J lost 7, with 15 bases in between. The CDR3 consists of 13 residues. The germline V gene has CDR1 KGHSH and CDR2 LQKENI.

V is TRBV12-3 or TRBV12-4 and J is TRBJ1-2, with D tentatively TRBD1 (5 bases). The CDR3 length is 13 residues. V was pared by 6 bases and J by 7 bases, with 15 bases between. The CDR3, as DNA: TGTGCCAGCAGGGGACTAAGTAGCGGTGGCTACACCTTC. The encoded protein is CASRGLSSGGYTF.

The J gene is TRBJ2-7, the V gene TRBV20-1, with D uncertain. Germline CDR1 and CDR2: DFQATT and SNEGSKA (reference sequence). Trimming removed 4 bases from V and 1 base from J, with 14 bases in between. This CDR3 comprises 14 residues. The CDR3: CSAIADGPSYEQYF. CDR3 DNA sequence: TGCAGTGCTATAGCAGACGGACCTTCCTACGAGCAGTACTTC.

This clonotype turned up a few times. The rearrangement links TRBV11-2 to TRBJ1-6; D is uncertain. The V end lost 6 bases, the J end lost 5 bases, and 14 bases lay between the germline ends. The length of the CDR3 is 15 residues. Looked up from germline, CDR1 is SGHAT and CDR2 is FQNNGV. This chain's CDR3 is CASRRLPEDNSPLHF. The CDR3, as DNA: TGTGCCAGCAGACGACTTCCCGAAGATAATTCACCCCTCCACTTT.

V usage is TRBV20-1 and J usage is TRBJ2-3; D is possibly TRBD2 (5 bases). Germline lookup yields CDR1 DFQATT and CDR2 SNEGSKA (reference sequence). Trimming removed 5 bases at V and 1 base at J, with 16 bases between. CDR3 length: 15 amino acids. In nucleotides, the CDR3 is TGCAGTGCTCCATCTAGCCGTGAGCGCACAGATACGCAGTATTTT. This encodes CSAPSSRERTDTQYF.

This clonotype was counted a few times. The chain couples TRBV12-3 or TRBV12-4 to TRBJ1-5; D call uncertain. This CDR3 is built from 14 residues. Deletions cut 7 bases from V and 8 bases from J, with 18 bases between. CDR3 sequence reads: CASTSRAGLKPQHF. CDR3 coding DNA: TGTGCCAGCACCTCCCGGGCAGGACTTAAGCCCCAGCATTTT.

The chain joins TRBV11-3 to TRBJ1-2, with 7 nucleotides matching TRBD1. The CDR3 is 16 amino acids. The germline V gene has CDR1 SGHNT and CDR2 YENEEA. J was trimmed by 5 bases and V by 3 bases; bases with no gene match: 12. The CDR3 coding sequence is TGTGCCAGCAGCTTTCAAGGGGACAGCGCGCTTTATGGCTACACCTTC. Protein product: CASSFQGDSALYGYTF.

V is TRBV2 and J is TRBJ2-2, with 9 nucleotides matching TRBD2. Germline lookup yields CDR1 SNHLY and CDR2 FYNNEI. The CDR3 totals 19 residues. The V and J ends lost 11 bases and 5 bases, in that order; junction bases with no gene match: 24. The DNA for the CDR3 is TGTGCCCTCAGTCCGGCACAGGGTGGCGGGAGGGCCAGGACCGGGGAGCTGTTTTTT. Its protein is CALSPAQGGGRARTGELFF. Filled out from reference TRBV2 and TRBJ2-2, the complete variable domain reads EPEVTQTPSHQVTQMGQEVILRCVPISNHLYFYWYRQILGQKVEFLVSFYNNEISEKSEIFDDQFSVERPDGSNFTLKIRSTKLEDSAMYFCALSPAQGGGRARTGELFFGEGSRLTVL.

The chain uses TRBV5-1 and TRBJ2-7; D call uncertain. Trimming pared 2 bases from V and 2 bases from J, leaving 8 bases between. Germline lookup yields CDR1 SGHRS and CDR2 YFSETQ. The CDR3 extends over 13 amino acids. The CDR3 loop is CASSLGSTYEQYF. CDR3 DNA sequence: TGCGCCAGCAGCTTAGGGTCTACCTACGAGCAGTACTTC.

This clonotype was observed a few times. The gene calls are TRBV28 and TRBJ1-5, with 10 bases fitting TRBD1. With V trimmed by 11 bases and J by 2 bases, 9 bases remained unmatched. The CDR3 sequence is 15 residues long. Germline assignment: CDR1 MDHEN and CDR2 SYDVKM. CDR3 coding DNA: TGTGCCGTCCGGGACAGGGGAGTCGGCAATCAGCCCCAGCATTTT. Amino acids: CAVRDRGVGNQPQHF. The complete variable domain, with remaining parts taken from reference TRBV28 and TRBJ1-5, reads DVKVTQSSRYLVKRTGEKVFLECVQDMDHENMFWYRQDPGLGLRLIYFSYDVKMKEKGDIPEGYSVSREKKERFSLILESASTNQTSMYLCAVRDRGVGNQPQHFGDGTRLSIL.

This chain connects TRBV7-8 to TRBJ2-7, with 8 positions matching TRBD1. Trimming took 4 bases from V and 2 from J; bases not matched to a gene: 4. This CDR3 spans 14 amino acids. Germline CDR1 reads SGHVS; CDR2 reads FQNEAQ. CDR3 in DNA: TGTGCCAGCAGCTCGGACAGGGAGACCTACGAGCAGTACTTC. This codes for CASSSDRETYEQYF.

This clonotype was seen a few times. The chain carries TRBV10-3 and TRBJ1-2; 7 nucleotides line up with TRBD1. CDR1 and CDR2 (germline): ENHRY, SYGVKD. The CDR3 has 15 residues. J lost 7 bases, V lost 5 bases, and 13 bases had no gene match. CDR3 region: CAISPRGEGALGYTF. The CDR3 nucleotides are TGTGCCATCAGTCCTAGGGGGGAGGGGGCTCTTGGCTACACCTTC.

This clonotype was seen repeatedly, ten times or more. This sequence joins TRBV6-2 or TRBV6-3 and TRBJ2-1; 10 bases align to TRBD2. CDR3 length: 14 amino acids. CDR1 is MNHEY and CDR2 is SVGEGT in the germline V gene. V was clipped by 4 bases and J by 8 bases; unmatched bases: 5. CDR3 bases: TGTGCCAGCAGTTCCATAGCGGGAGGTTATGAGCAGTTCTTC. Translated, it gives CASSSIAGGYEQFF.

This sequence joins TRBV7-9 and TRBJ2-7, with D possibly called TRBD1 or TRBD2 (5 bases each). V shed 0 bases and J shed 2 bases, with 14 bases lying between them. The CDR3 contains 16 residues. Germline V CDR1 and CDR2: SEHNR, FQNEAQ (reference sequence). The CDR3 DNA sequence: TGTGCCAGCAGCTTAGCTTCGGCAGGGACCCCCTACGAGCAGTACTTC. Its translation: CASSLASAGTPYEQYF. The entire variable domain, with the rest obtained from reference TRBV7-9 and TRBJ2-7, is as follows: DTGVSQNPRHKITKRGQNVTFRCDPISEHNRLYWYRQTLGQGPEFLTYFQNEAQLEKSRLLSDRFSAERPKGSFSTLEIQRTEQGDSAMYLCASSLASAGTPYEQYFGPGTRLTVT.

A few counts support this clonotype. The V gene is TRBV7-2, the J gene TRBJ2-7; 8 bases line up with TRBD1. With 5 bases clipped from V and 4 bases from J, the junction kept 7 bases outside the gene matches. Per germline, CDR1 SGHTA and CDR2 FQGNSA. The CDR3 totals 14 residues. CDR3 nucleotides: TGTGCCAGCAGCCCCGGGACAGGCGAATACGAGCAGTACTTC. Amino acid sequence: CASSPGTGEYEQYF.

The table lists this clonotype with a few counts. The genes are TRBV5-1 and TRBJ2-1, with TRBD2 identical over 15 bases. V dropped 5 bases and J dropped 8; count of bases not matched to a gene: 5. The germline V gene has CDR1 SGHRS and CDR2 YFSETQ. The CDR3 has 15 residues. The CDR3 protein is CASRWTSGRVYEQFF. CDR3 in DNA: TGCGCCAGCAGATGGACTAGCGGGAGGGTGTATGAGCAGTTCTTC. The full variable domain, rest sourced from reference TRBV5-1 and TRBJ2-1, is KAGVTQTPRYLIKTRGQQVTLSCSPISGHRSVSWYQQTPGQGLQFLFEYFSETQRNKGNFPGRFSGRQFSNSRSEMNVSTLELGDSALYLCASRWTSGRVYEQFFGPGTRLTVL.

This clonotype was counted only a few times. The CDR3 nucleotides read TGTGCCAGCAGTGGCCCGGGAGCGGGAGGTGGAGATACGCAGTATTTT. The encoded protein is CASSGPGAGGGDTQYF. The V and J genes are TRBV25-1 and TRBJ2-3; 9 nucleotides match TRBD2. Germline V gene data show CDR1 as MGHDK and CDR2 as SYGVNS. The CDR3 sequence is 16 residues long. Trimming cost V 4 bases and J 5 bases; bases outside gene matches: 10.

This clonotype was picked up many times. This chain links TRBV20-1 with TRBJ1-2; D may be TRBD1 (6 bases). The CDR3 contains 14 residues. Germline CDR1 DFQATT, CDR2 SNEGSKA (reference sequence). V lost 2 bases and J lost 7, with 17 bases in between. CDR3 coding DNA: TGCAGTGCTAGACCCGTACAGGGTTCGGCTGGCTACACCTTC. Translation gives CSARPVQGSAGYTF.

J is TRBJ2-7 and V is TRBV3-1, with D maybe TRBD2 (6 bases). Deletions cut 1 base from V and 4 bases from J, with 17 bases between. Germline assignment: CDR1 LGHDT and CDR2 YNNKEL (reference sequence). The CDR3 sequence is 16 residues long. The CDR3 DNA sequence: TGTGCCAGCAGCCAAGGTCCGATCGGGGGAATATACGAGCAGTACTTC. It encodes CASSQGPIGGIYEQYF.

This sequence joins TRBV11-2 and TRBJ2-2; D assignment may be TRBD1 or TRBD2 (6 bases each). Trimming pared 5 bases from V and 5 bases from J, leaving 15 bases between. The CDR3 totals 15 residues. CDR1 and CDR2 from the germline V gene are SGHAT and FQNNGV. This CDR3 is CASSLTGARTGELFF. The CDR3 DNA sequence: TGTGCCAGCAGCCTCACGGGGGCGAGAACCGGGGAGCTGTTTTTT.

CDR3 DNA sequence: TGCAGTGCTAGAGATCCACGGCGCAGCCTTGGGGCTACCACCGGGGAGCTGTTTTTT. Translated: CSARDPRRSLGATTGELFF. The chain links TRBV20-1 to TRBJ2-2; a weak D match, TRBD1 (5 bases). Germline lookup yields CDR1 DFQATT and CDR2 SNEGSKA (reference sequence). Deletions cut 0 bases from V and 4 bases from J, with 24 bases between. This CDR3 is 19 amino acids long.

The chain recombines TRBV20-1 with TRBJ2-7; no firm D call. The CDR3 runs to 13 residues. In germline, CDR1 is DFQATT, CDR2 SNEGSKA (reference sequence). Trimming took off 6 bases at V and 4 bases at J, with 16 bases between the two ends. CDR3 in amino acids: CSAISGPQYEQYF. In DNA, the CDR3 is TGCAGTGCCATAAGTGGACCGCAATACGAGCAGTACTTC.

This clonotype was observed a handful of times. The chain uses TRBV6-1 and TRBJ2-7; 8 nucleotides match TRBD1. Germline V gene data show CDR1 as MNHNS and CDR2 as SASEGT. J gave up 2 bases and V 2 bases, and 2 bases lay outside the gene matches. The length of the CDR3 is 14 residues. CDR3 sequence reads: CASSEPGGAYEQYF. In DNA form, the CDR3 reads TGTGCCAGCAGTGAACCAGGGGGCGCCTACGAGCAGTACTTC.

V is TRBV29-1 and J is TRBJ2-7; D could derive from TRBD1 or TRBD2 (5 bases each). The CDR3 length is 13 residues. The V gene's germline CDR1 is SQVTM and CDR2 ANQGSEA. The V end was cut by 4 bases, the J end by 3 bases, with 13 bases between. CDR3 loop: CSVGFGTYYEQYF. CDR3 nucleotide sequence: TGCAGCGTTGGATTCGGGACGTACTACGAGCAGTACTTC.

The chain recombines TRBV20-1 with TRBJ2-5, with 11 nucleotides matching TRBD2. CDR3 length: 15 residues. From germline, CDR1 is DFQATT and CDR2 SNEGSKA (reference sequence). V lost 2 bases and J lost 4; bases outside the gene matches: 6. This CDR3 is CSARKLAGERETQYF. DNA of the CDR3: TGCAGTGCTAGAAAACTAGCGGGGGAGCGAGAGACCCAGTACTTC.

The chain couples TRBV30 to TRBJ2-5; 9 bases are a match to TRBD2. The V gene end was trimmed by 0 bases and the J gene end by 5 bases; junction bases not matched to a gene: 7. Looked up from germline, CDR1 is GTSNPN and CDR2 is SVGIG (reference sequence). CDR3 length: 15 residues. The CDR3 DNA reads as TGTGCCTGGAGTGTACGCGGGACTAGCAGGGAGACCCAGTACTTC. It codes for CAWSVRGTSRETQYF.

The rearrangement uses TRBV24-1 and TRBJ2-5; 11 bases match TRBD1. CDR1 and CDR2 (germline): KGHDR, SFDVKD. The CDR3 runs 15 residues. The ends lost 4 bases at V and 3 bases at J; junction bases unmatched: 3. Written as DNA, the CDR3 is TGTGCCACCAGTGACGGACAGGGGGCGGAAGAGACCCAGTACTTC. Translated, it gives CATSDGQGAEETQYF.